This TCR beta chain was identified during a study of T-cell reconstitution after alpha-beta-depleted transplantation in children. Study observations and caveats: Among T cells one year after transplant, newly produced cells accounted for most counts and diversity. Two months or so post-transplant, alpha-beta T cells reportedly derived from several hundred expanded graft clones.

V lost 0 bases and J lost 7; bases outside the gene matches: 7. Germline lookup yields CDR1 SGHRS and CDR2 YFSETQ. The CDR3 covers 16 residues. In regard to this clonotype: What it recognizes is unknown.

This sample's TCRbeta library carried unique molecular identifier barcodes. TCRdb recomputed calls from the PCR reads with MiXCR, one row per CDR3 protein. The sample yields a few hundred thousand distinct CDR3 sequences, 10% to 15% seen once. The sample was PBMCs, mostly from graft donor cells, taken 360 days after TCRalphabeta/CD19-depleted stem cell transplant. The receptor was derived from a male patient younger than 18 who had a stem cell transplant for acute myeloid leukemia, so the T cells may come from the graft donor. The chain is built from TRBV5-1 and TRBJ2-1; 10 nucleotides match TRBD2. CDR3 residues: CASSLGSGRAWNEQFF. In DNA, the CDR3 is TGCGCCAGCAGCTTGGGGAGCGGGAGGGCATGGAATGAGCAGTTCTTC.